The clone carrying this T cell receptor (beta chain) has more than one count but fewer than ten. Antigen specificity is unknown. Every isolated RNA sample was fully reverse transcribed, so sequencing captured expressed TCRB transcripts. The protocol was immunoSEQ multiplex PCR, while the TCRdb copy is restricted to in-frame clones and leaves out a portion. Among more than 200,000 clones listed, 16% were seen once. Sorted populations all had greater than 95% purity. Germline assignment: CDR1 SGHDT and CDR2 YYEEEE. Trimming removed 0 bases at V and 5 bases at J, with 5 bases between. The CDR3 length is 12 residues. The sample originates from a study of beta chain features in type 1 diabetes. At the level of the study: Sorted cells from all samples, numbering 100 million to 120 million, were examined.

The study's findings and limits: The study notes PCR might favor shorter templates equally in patients and controls. Moderately but significantly shorter TCRB CDR3s were found in Type 1 diabetes patients in all four CD4+ subsets. Within the patient group, naive, central memory and Treg TCRB repertoires appeared more similar to each other than within healthy donors.

This sequence was found in a man aged 25 to 40 with type 1 diabetes. The rearrangement joins TRBV5-6 to TRBJ2-5; D not certain. The sample taken for sequencing was naive CD4+ T cells from blood. For the CDR3, the DNA is TGTGCCAGCAGCTTGGCCGCTGAGACCCAGTACTTC. Protein sequence: CASSLAAETQYF.